The clone carrying this T cell receptor (beta chain) was seen at least ten times. Its antigen is as yet unknown. This CDR3 comprises 16 residues. Trimming took 5 bases from V and 8 from J, leaving 22 bases between them. CDR1 is MNHEY, CDR2 SMNVEV, per germline (reference sequence). This specimen belongs to a study of identical twins. Study results and caveats: Memory repertoires lacked the insertion deficit that abundant cord blood beta clonotypes showed.

TCRdb passed the 5' RACE reads through MiXCR, listing each CDR3 protein once. Here the sample spans over 550,000 distinct CDR3 sequences, about 7% being singletons. These sequences were also reported in another study, on yellow fever vaccine responses in identical twins.

Sequenced input: PBMCs. V gene TRBV27 combines with J gene TRBJ2-1; no firm D call. The TCR was taken from a woman aged 18-29 years in good health. The CDR3 loop reads CASSETQTSHIDEQFF. CDR3 nucleotide sequence: TGTGCCAGCAGTGAGACACAGACCTCTCATATCGATGAGCAGTTCTTC.